This T cell receptor (beta chain) was sequenced during a study of blood T cell repertoires in COVID-19. The overall study: Samples taken during acute and convalescent COVID-19 were collected in the United States, Italy and Spain. PBMCs, B-cell-depleted T cells, or T cells provided the cDNA or gDNA that made up the material.

Per the authors' pipeline: Amplification with reference gene primers provided the estimates of nucleated cell counts. Libraries were prepared by immunoSEQ multiplex PCR; TCRdb keeps only in-frame clonotypes and omits some of them. V, J and clone size derive from that table, while D and trimming were established from the DNA sequence. This sample yields tens of thousands of clones, of which 80% to 90% are seen a single time; about 16% belongs to the top ten. Per germline, CDR1 SNHLY and CDR2 FYNNEI. V gave up 4 bases and J gave up 5 bases; unmatched junction bases: 6. The CDR3 runs to 14 residues. The sequenced sample was peripheral blood. The V gene is TRBV2, the J gene TRBJ2-3; 7 positions agree with TRBD2. The TCR was taken from a man in his 70s with active COVID-19. The CDR3, as DNA: TGTGCCAGCAGTGGGCTAGCGGTGGTAGATACGCAGTATTTT. The encoded protein is CASSGLAVVDTQYF. Supplemented by reference TRBV2 and TRBJ2-3, the full variable domain reads EPEVTQTPSHQVTQMGQEVILRCVPISNHLYFYWYRQILGQKVEFLVSFYNNEISEKSEIFDDQFSVERPDGSNFTLKIRSTKLEDSAMYFCASSGLAVVDTQYFGPGTRLTVL.